Each of the 28 T cell receptor beta chains below was sequenced from the same sample in a study of blood T cell repertoires in COVID-19. Repertoires were generated with immunoSEQ multiplex PCR, while TCRdb's copy carries only in-frame clones and drops some. Found here are 300,000 to 400,000 clones, more than 90% of them singletons; the top ten hold around 2.5%. The sample consisted of PBMCs or T cells enriched from blood (not recorded which). These receptors came from a man aged 55 to 69 who had recovered from COVID-19.

The rearrangement uses TRBV4-3 and TRBJ1-1, with TRBD1 matching over 9 bases. Germline-derived CDR1 and CDR2 are LGHNA and YSLEER. The CDR3 sequence is 15 residues long. V shed 4 bases and J 2 bases; nucleotides not matched to a gene: 5. CDR3 amino acids: CASSRGQGINTEAFF. CDR3 DNA: TGCGCCAGCAGCCGAGGACAGGGGATAAACACTGAAGCTTTCTTT.

The J gene is TRBJ1-2, the V gene TRBV19; D gene uncertain. The CDR3 is 15 residues long. CDR1 is LNHDA and CDR2 is SQIVND in the germline V gene (reference sequence). V shed 7 bases and J shed 3 bases, with 18 bases lying between them. DNA of the CDR3: TGTGCCAGTACCAGGCGGGCCGAAGATGACTATGGCTACACCTTC. Translation: CASTRRAEDDYGYTF.

The chain links TRBV18 to TRBJ2-1; 10 positions match TRBD2. Germline CDR1 is KGHSH and CDR2 is LQKENI. The CDR3 runs 14 residues. Trimming took 2 bases from V and 7 from J; bases not matched to a gene: 2. Here the CDR3 DNA reads TGTGCCAGCTCACCAAGCGGGGGGGCAAATGAGCAGTTCTTC. Its protein product is CASSPSGGANEQFF.

The V and J genes are TRBV5-1 and TRBJ2-7; D call uncertain. The germline V gene has CDR1 SGHRS and CDR2 YFSETQ. CDR3 length: 14 amino acids. With 3 bases removed from V and 1 base from J, the gap between germline ends came to 11 bases. The CDR3 spells CASSWWAQSYEQYF. CDR3 coding DNA: TGCGCCAGCAGCTGGTGGGCGCAGTCCTACGAGCAGTACTTC.

This chain uses TRBV7-9 with TRBJ2-3, with 12 bases fitting TRBD2. Germline trimming cut 5 bases from V and 3 bases from J; bases unmatched to any gene: 12. The germline CDR1 and CDR2 sequences are SEHNR and FQNEAQ (reference sequence). The CDR3 extends over 18 amino acids. CDR3 residues: CASSKPTGLAGGTDTQYF. CDR3 nucleotide sequence: TGTGCCAGCAGCAAACCTACGGGACTAGCGGGTGGGACAGATACGCAGTATTTT.

The V call is TRBV19, the J call TRBJ2-3; possible D gene TRBD2, 6 bases. V was shortened by 4 bases and J by 0 bases, with 17 bases between the two germline ends. CDR3 length equals 17 residues. Germline V gene lookup returns CDR1 LNHDA and CDR2 SQIVND (reference sequence). The CDR3 sequence: CASSNLFSGDSTDTQYF. The DNA of the CDR3 is TGTGCCAGTAGTAACCTCTTTAGCGGAGATAGCACAGATACGCAGTATTTT.

This chain joins TRBV7-9 and TRBJ1-4; maybe TRBD1 (6 bases). V dropped 1 base and J dropped 7 bases, with 13 bases sitting between them. The CDR3 sequence is 15 residues long. CDR1 is SEHNR and CDR2 is FQNEAQ in the germline V gene (reference sequence). CDR3 sequence (DNA): TGTGCCAGCAGCTTAGGGGGGCCATCAGTTGAAAAACTGTTTTTT. It codes for CASSLGGPSVEKLFF.

The chain joins TRBV7-9 to TRBJ2-7, with a possible D match to TRBD2 (5 bases). Deletions cut 6 bases from V and 3 bases from J, with 18 bases between. The CDR3 loop spans 15 amino acids. CDR1 SEHNR and CDR2 FQNEAQ come from the germline V gene (reference sequence). This chain's CDR3 is CASSQWSKADYEQYF. The CDR3 DNA sequence: TGTGCCAGCAGTCAGTGGAGTAAAGCGGACTACGAGCAGTACTTC.

The V gene is TRBV5-1, the J gene TRBJ2-6, with D possibly matching TRBD2 (5 bases). From germline, CDR1 is SGHRS and CDR2 YFSETQ. This CDR3 is 13 amino acids long. V lost 7 bases and J 2 bases, leaving 7 bases between the germline ends. The CDR3 here is CASLEAGANVLTF. CDR3 bases: TGCGCCAGCTTGGAGGCTGGGGCCAACGTCCTGACTTTC. Filled out from reference TRBV5-1 and TRBJ2-6, the complete variable domain reads KAGVTQTPRYLIKTRGQQVTLSCSPISGHRSVSWYQQTPGQGLQFLFEYFSETQRNKGNFPGRFSGRQFSNSRSEMNVSTLELGDSALYLCASLEAGANVLTFGAGSRLTVL.

With regard to this clone: Other DNA sequences of this sample code for an identical CDR3. The chain couples TRBV3-1 (or the pseudogene TRBV3-2) to TRBJ1-2, with 8 bases matching TRBD1. Germline CDR1 is LGHDT and CDR2 is YNNKEL (reference sequence). CDR3 length: 15 amino acids. V shed 3 bases, J shed 2 bases, and the junction held 5 bases outside the gene matches. CDR3 DNA sequence: TGTGCCAGCAGCCAGGGGACAGGCGGGAACTATGGCTACACCTTC. Translating it yields CASSQGTGGNYGYTF.

The chain has TRBV30 and TRBJ2-7, with TRBD1 identical over 10 bases. The junction had 17 bases not matched to a gene; V was cut back by 1 base and J by 5 bases. This CDR3 contains 18 residues. Germline V gene sequence: CDR1 GTSNPN, CDR2 SVGIG (reference sequence). CDR3: CAWSDFRFLTGGHDEQYF. DNA for the CDR3: TGTGCCTGGAGTGATTTTCGTTTCTTGACAGGGGGCCACGACGAGCAGTACTTC. Variable domain in full (rest from reference TRBV30 and TRBJ2-7): SQTIHQWPATLVQPVGSPLSLECTVEGTSNPNLYWYRQAAGRGLQLLFYSVGIGQISSEVPQNLSASRPQDRQFILSSKKLLLSDSGFYLCAWSDFRFLTGGHDEQYFGPGTRLTVT.

This chain connects TRBV13 to TRBJ1-6; 9 bases agree with TRBD1. Unmatched junction bases numbered 19, after V lost 5 bases and J lost 11 bases. The germline gives CDR1 PRHDT, CDR2 FYEKMQ (reference sequence). The CDR3 runs to 18 residues. CDR3 DNA sequence: TGTGCCAGCAGCCCTCAACCGCCTACCCGGGACAGGGAAGCACCCCTCCACTTT. It specifies CASSPQPPTRDREAPLHF. The whole variable domain, remainder taken from reference TRBV13 and TRBJ1-6, is AAGVIQSPRHLIKEKRETATLKCYPIPRHDTVYWYQQGPGQDPQFLISFYEKMQSDKGSIPDRFSAQQFSDYHSELNMSSLELGDSALYFCASSPQPPTRDREAPLHFGNGTRLTVT.

This clone was observed a single time. V is TRBV19 and J is TRBJ2-3, with 9 bases that match TRBD2. Germline V gene sequence: CDR1 LNHDA, CDR2 SQIVND (reference sequence). CDR3 length: 15 amino acids. V gave up 5 bases and J gave up 5 bases; unmatched junction bases: 8. CDR3 bases: TGTGCCAGTAGTTCCAGAGGTAGCGGGAGAGATACGCAGTATTTT. This codes for CASSSRGSGRDTQYF.

The chain couples TRBV6-2 or TRBV6-3 to TRBJ1-2; D may be TRBD1 (6 bases). The germline CDR1 and CDR2 sequences are MNHEY and SVGEGT. The V and J ends lost 2 bases and 13 bases respectively, with 23 bases between them. The CDR3 length is 15 residues. In DNA, the CDR3 is TGTGCCAGCAGTTACCCCACAGGGATGCTGCTGGGGGTCACCTTC. This translates into CASSYPTGMLLGVTF.

The gene calls are TRBV9 and TRBJ2-3, with D possibly matching TRBD1 (6 bases). The CDR3 length is 14 residues. Germline V CDR1 and CDR2: SGDLS, YYNGEE. Trimming removed 6 bases from V and 0 bases from J, with 11 bases in between. In nucleotides, the CDR3 is TGTGCCAGCAACTCCGGACAGAGCACAGATACGCAGTATTTT. Translation gives CASNSGQSTDTQYF.

The chain carries TRBV18 and TRBJ1-1; a possible D gene is TRBD1 (5 bases). V was pared by 0 bases and J by 6 bases, with 5 bases between. This CDR3 is built from 12 residues. Germline CDR1 is KGHSH and CDR2 is LQKENI. As DNA, the CDR3 is TGTGCCAGCTCACCACCAGGGGCTGAAGCTTTCTTT. The encoded protein is CASSPPGAEAFF. The variable domain in full, completed from reference TRBV18 and TRBJ1-1, reads NAGVMQNPRHLVRRRGQEARLRCSPMKGHSHVYWYRQLPEEGLKFMVYLQKENIIDESGMPKERFSAEFPKEGPSILRIQQVVRGDSAAYFCASSPPGAEAFFGQGTRLTVV.

This clone was observed once. The V gene is TRBV7-8, the J gene TRBJ2-7; 11 bases are a match to TRBD2. The V segment lost 2 bases and the J segment 2 bases; nucleotides outside the gene matches: 5. CDR1 and CDR2 (germline): SGHVS, FQNEAQ. This CDR3 is built from 16 residues. CDR3 sequence (DNA): TGTGCCAGCAGCTTATTCGCTAGCGGGGGGACCTACGAGCAGTACTTC. This gives the protein CASSLFASGGTYEQYF.

The V gene is TRBV2, the J gene TRBJ2-5; 12 bases are shared with TRBD1. Germline V CDR1 and CDR2: SNHLY, FYNNEI. The CDR3 spans 15 residues. After removal of 7 bases from V and 5 bases from J, the junction contained 8 bases not matched to a gene. The DNA for the CDR3 is TGTGCCAGCAAGCCCGGGACAGGGGGCCGGGAGACCCAGTACTTC. The encoded protein is CASKPGTGGRETQYF. The full variable domain, in which reference TRBV2 and TRBJ2-5 provide the parts outside the CDR3, is EPEVTQTPSHQVTQMGQEVILRCVPISNHLYFYWYRQILGQKVEFLVSFYNNEISEKSEIFDDQFSVERPDGSNFTLKIRSTKLEDSAMYFCASKPGTGGRETQYFGPGTRLLVL.

The chain employs TRBV4-1 and TRBJ1-5; 7 bases agree with TRBD1. With V trimmed by 2 bases and J by 8 bases, 9 bases remained unmatched. The CDR3 consists of 15 residues. Germline V gives CDR1 MGHRA, CDR2 YSYEKL. In DNA form, the CDR3 reads TGCGCCAGCAGCCAAACCCCCAGGGGGGCGAAGCCCCAGCATTTT. This sequence encodes CASSQTPRGAKPQHF.

This clone was observed once. V gene TRBV30 combines with J gene TRBJ1-6, with 9 bases matching TRBD1. V lost 5 bases, J lost 9 bases, and 5 bases stayed unmatched. CDR1 is GTSNPN, CDR2 SVGIG, per germline (reference sequence). This CDR3 has 13 residues. CDR3 amino acids: CAWGTGPTSPLHF. DNA for the CDR3: TGTGCCTGGGGGACAGGGCCCACTTCACCCCTCCACTTT.

The J gene is TRBJ2-1, the V gene TRBV12-5; perhaps TRBD1 as D (6 bases). The CDR3 is made up of 14 amino acids. V lost 6 bases and J lost 5, with 14 bases in between. CDR1 and CDR2 from the germline V gene are LGHNT and FRNRAP. The CDR3 DNA reads TGTGCTAGTGGGCCCGGACAGTCAAACAATGAGCAGTTCTTC. Translation gives CASGPGQSNNEQFF. Complete variable domain (other parts from reference TRBV12-5 and TRBJ2-1): DARVTQTPRHKVTEMGQEVTMRCQPILGHNTVFWYRQTMMQGLELLAYFRNRAPLDDSGMPKDRFSAEMPDATLATLKIQPSEPRDSAVYFCASGPGQSNNEQFFGPGTRLTVL.

CDR3 sequence (DNA): TGCGCCAGCAGTGAGACCGCGGGGGGACGGACAGGGAACACCGGGGAGCTGTTTTTT. Translation: CASSETAGGRTGNTGELFF. V is TRBV10-1 and J is TRBJ2-2; D is perhaps TRBD2 (8 bases). From germline, CDR1 is WNHNN and CDR2 SYGVQD (reference sequence). CDR3 length: 19 amino acids. Trimming cost V 2 bases and J 1 base, with 20 bases left between them.

The chain recombines TRBV30 with TRBJ1-5, with unresolved D. Trimming took 3 bases from V and 2 from J, leaving 8 bases between them. The CDR3 contains 13 residues. CDR1 GTSNPN and CDR2 SVGIG come from the germline V gene (reference sequence). The CDR3: CAWRGGGNQPQHF. The CDR3 DNA follows: TGTGCCTGGAGAGGCGGTGGCAATCAGCCCCAGCATTTT.

This clone has a single count. The rearrangement uses TRBV7-2 and TRBJ2-7; D ambiguous. Germline loops: CDR1 SGHTA, CDR2 FQGNSA. This CDR3 is built from 15 residues. Between the trimmed V and J ends, which lost 4 bases and 5 bases, there was a span of 18 bases. The CDR3 DNA reads as TGTGCCAGCAGCTCCCTAGACGGTGCACGAAACGAGCAGTACTTC. It translates to CASSSLDGARNEQYF. Using reference TRBV7-2 and TRBJ2-7 for the parts outside the CDR3, the full variable domain is GAGVSQSPSNKVTEKGKDVELRCDPISGHTALYWYRQSLGQGLEFLIYFQGNSAPDKSGLPSDRFSAERTGGSVSTLTIQRTQQEDSAVYLCASSSLDGARNEQYFGPGTRLTVT.

This sequence joins TRBV7-9 and TRBJ1-1, with TRBD1 matching 8 bases. CDR3 length: 14 amino acids. Looked up from germline, CDR1 is SEHNR and CDR2 is FQNEAQ (reference sequence). V lost 5 bases to trimming and J lost 4 bases; unmatched junction nucleotides: 6. Here the CDR3 reads CASSQGQGPTEAFF. CDR3 nucleotide sequence: TGTGCCAGCAGCCAAGGACAGGGCCCCACTGAAGCTTTCTTT.

V gene TRBV28 combines with J gene TRBJ1-2, with 11 bases that match TRBD1. The germline V gene has CDR1 MDHEN and CDR2 SYDVKM. J gave up 7 bases and V 6 bases, and 10 bases lay outside the gene matches. This CDR3 has 15 residues. The CDR3: CASRPTGQGARGYTF. The CDR3 DNA follows: TGTGCCAGCAGACCTACCGGACAGGGGGCGCGTGGCTACACCTTC.

This rearrangement joins TRBV6-6 to TRBJ1-5, with a weak D call TRBD1 (5 bases). CDR3 length equals 12 residues. Germline V gives CDR1 MNHNY, CDR2 SVGAGI (reference sequence). Trimming cost V 7 bases and J 4 bases, with 8 bases left between them. CDR3 in DNA: TGTGCCAGCATGCAGGGTAATCAGCCCCAGCATTTT. Amino acid sequence: CASMQGNQPQHF.

The rearrangement joins TRBV3-1 (or the pseudogene TRBV3-2) to TRBJ1-1; 9 bases align to TRBD1. The CDR3 runs 16 residues. Trimming took 1 base from V and 1 from J; bases not matched to a gene: 4. Germline V lookup: CDR1 LGHDT, CDR2 YNNKEL (reference sequence). The CDR3 DNA reads as TGTGCCAGCAGCCAAGGGGACAGGGTTGGGAACACTGAAGCTTTCTTT. Translated: CASSQGDRVGNTEAFF.